This T cell receptor beta chain was identified in a study of blood T cell repertoires in COVID-19. Across the whole study: COVID-19 samples, acute and convalescent, were from the United States, Italy and Spain. PBMCs, B-cell-depleted T cells, or T cells were the source of the cDNA or gDNA that made up the material.

This CDR3 comprises 16 residues. Trimming stripped 3 bases from V and 0 bases from J, with 17 bases between. CDR1 and CDR2 from the germline V gene are GTSNPN and SVGIG (reference sequence). Authors' data handling: It was from reference gene primer amplification that nucleated cell counts were estimated. Clones were sequenced by immunoSEQ multiplex PCR, and TCRdb holds only the in-frame ones, with some missing. The V and J calls and clone size are taken from that table; D and trimming were inferred from the DNA. This sample carries more than 110,000 clones, about four fifths of them seen once, and the ten largest clones take 3.5% to 4.5%.

The V and J genes are TRBV30 and TRBJ1-1, with D perhaps TRBD1 (5 bases). The clonotype originates from a woman aged 55-75 years with acute or convalescent COVID-19. Sequenced material: peripheral blood. This chain's CDR3 is CAWRAIGVGMNTEAFF. CDR3 nucleotide sequence: TGTGCCTGGAGGGCGATAGGGGTCGGAATGAACACTGAAGCTTTCTTT.